This T cell receptor (beta chain) was documented in a study of cytomegalovirus exposure and HLA in healthy donors. Details on this clone: Other DNA sequences of this sample code for an identical CDR3.

The V segment lost 10 bases and the J segment 1 base; nucleotides outside the gene matches: 15. Germline CDR1 and CDR2: SNHLY and FYNNEI. CDR3 length: 16 amino acids. The PCR was carried out with 60 Vbeta primers and 13 Jbeta primers. TCRdb's copy holds only in-frame clones and misses some; the assay was immunoSEQ multiplex PCR. The data show some 120,000 clones, with around a tenth seen just once and approximately 3% held by the top ten. The sequence was collected from a man aged 25 to 40 in good health and CMV-seronegative. The chain recombines TRBV2 with TRBJ2-7; TRBD2 agrees at 8 bases. Sequenced input: PBMCs. For the CDR3, the DNA is TGTGCCACCCGGGCTGCGGGGGGTATCCGTTCCTACGAGCAGTACTTC. Translated: CATRAAGGIRSYEQYF.